This is a list of T cell receptor beta chains from one sample in a study of shared clonotypes between healthy human individuals. Generated by immunoSEQ multiplex PCR, the TCRdb table keeps only in-frame clones and is missing some. The sample has over 2 million clones, about nine tenths seen once. Material: naive CD4+ T cells from PBMCs. These TCRs come from a man aged 18 to 30 in good health. Some clones in this sample may be carry-over from other donors' samples. The CDR3 runs from the conserved cysteine through the conserved F or W. Fields, in order: D gene, J gene, V gene, clone size, CDR3 DNA, CDR3 protein. The D gene is left open where the match is weak. Rows give clone size only sometimes, using once, few, many, or a class for an expanded clone.

D gene: TRBD1; J gene: TRBJ2-7; V gene: TRBV18; clone size: -; CDR3 DNA: TGTGCCAGCTCACCTCCGGGATGGGACAGGGAAGCCTACGAGCAGTACTTC; CDR3 protein: CASSPPGWDREAYEQYF
D gene: -; J gene: TRBJ2-7; V gene: TRBV6-5; clone size: -; CDR3 DNA: TGTGCCAGCAGTTACGTCTCGGGGGCCTACGAGCAGTACTTC; CDR3 protein: CASSYVSGAYEQYF
D gene: -; J gene: TRBJ2-2; V gene: TRBV7-6; clone size: -; CDR3 DNA: TGTGCCAGCAGCTTAGTCTCGACCGGGGAGCTGTTTTTT; CDR3 protein: CASSLVSTGELFF
D gene: -; J gene: TRBJ2-2; V gene: TRBV7-7; clone size: -; CDR3 DNA: TGTGCCAGCAGAGGAGGGCCGGGCACCGGGGAGCTGTTTTTT; CDR3 protein: CASRGGPGTGELFF
D gene: TRBD2; J gene: TRBJ2-1; V gene: TRBV5-6; clone size: -; CDR3 DNA: TGTGCCAGCAGCTTGACTAGCGGGATTTTCAATGAGCAGTTCTTC; CDR3 protein: CASSLTSGIFNEQFF
D gene: -; J gene: TRBJ1-2; V gene: TRBV7-9; clone size: -; CDR3 DNA: TGTGCCAGCAGCTTTAAGGGCTTAGGCTATGGCTACACCTTC; CDR3 protein: CASSFKGLGYGYTF
D gene: TRBD2; J gene: TRBJ2-2; V gene: TRBV5-1; clone size: -; CDR3 DNA: TGCGCCAGCAGCTTACTAGCGGCCACCGGGGAGCTGTTTTTT; CDR3 protein: CASSLLAATGELFF
D gene: TRBD2; J gene: TRBJ2-1; V gene: TRBV5-4; clone size: -; CDR3 DNA: TGTGCCAGCAGCTTTCTGAGCGGGAGTCATTGGTACAATGAGCAGTTCTTC; CDR3 protein: CASSFLSGSHWYNEQFF
D gene: TRBD1; J gene: TRBJ2-6; V gene: TRBV27; clone size: -; CDR3 DNA: TGTGCCAGCAGTCCTGGACAGGGGAAGGGGTTGGGGGGGGCCAACGTCCTGACTTTC; CDR3 protein: CASSPGQGKGLGGANVLTF
D gene: -; J gene: TRBJ1-6; V gene: TRBV19; clone size: -; CDR3 DNA: TGTGCCAGTAGTTATTCCCGGGCCGACACACCCCTCCACTTT; CDR3 protein: CASSYSRADTPLHF
D gene: TRBD1; J gene: TRBJ1-2; V gene: TRBV6-1; clone size: -; CDR3 DNA: TGTGCCAGCAGGAGGACAGGGGGAGGGTATGGCTACACCTTC; CDR3 protein: CASRRTGGGYGYTF
D gene: -; J gene: TRBJ2-1; V gene: TRBV6-6; clone size: -; CDR3 DNA: TGTGCCAGCAGCCCGCAGGGGAGCTCCTACAATGAGCAGTTCTTC; CDR3 protein: CASSPQGSSYNEQFF
D gene: -; J gene: TRBJ1-1; V gene: TRBV18; clone size: -; CDR3 DNA: TGTGCCAGCTCACCCGGGGCATTCGGGTACACTGAAGCTTTCTTT; CDR3 protein: CASSPGAFGYTEAFF
D gene: TRBD1; J gene: TRBJ2-1; V gene: TRBV5-1; clone size: -; CDR3 DNA: TGCGCCAGCAGTCGAGGGACAGGGGGATACAATGAGCAGTTCTTC; CDR3 protein: CASSRGTGGYNEQFF
D gene: -; J gene: TRBJ2-7; V gene: TRBV18; clone size: -; CDR3 DNA: TGTGCCAGCTCACCAGAGGTCGCTAGCGAGCAGTACTTC; CDR3 protein: CASSPEVASEQYF
D gene: TRBD2; J gene: TRBJ2-1; V gene: TRBV5-1; clone size: -; CDR3 DNA: TGCGCCAGCAGCTTCCCTAGCGGGACTTACAATGAGCAGTTCTTC; CDR3 protein: CASSFPSGTYNEQFF
D gene: -; J gene: TRBJ2-7; V gene: TRBV28; clone size: -; CDR3 DNA: TGTGCCAGCAGCTTCCTGACCAGCTCCTACGAGCAGTACTTC; CDR3 protein: CASSFLTSSYEQYF
D gene: TRBD2; J gene: TRBJ2-1; V gene: TRBV5-1; clone size: -; CDR3 DNA: TGCGCCAGCAGCTTGACTAGCGGGATGAACAATGAGCAGTTCTTC; CDR3 protein: CASSLTSGMNNEQFF
D gene: TRBD2; J gene: TRBJ2-3; V gene: TRBV5-1; clone size: -; CDR3 DNA: TGCGCCAGCAGCTTCACGGGAGGGGGTACAGATACGCAGTATTTT; CDR3 protein: CASSFTGGGTDTQYF
D gene: TRBD2; J gene: TRBJ2-1; V gene: TRBV29-1; clone size: -; CDR3 DNA: TGCAGCGTTGAGAGGACTAGCGGGAAGAATGAGCAGTTCTTC; CDR3 protein: CSVERTSGKNEQFF
D gene: TRBD1; J gene: TRBJ2-5; V gene: TRBV2; clone size: -; CDR3 DNA: TGTGCCAGCAGCGACAGGGGCGGGGAGACCCAGTACTTC; CDR3 protein: CASSDRGGETQYF
D gene: TRBD2; J gene: TRBJ2-1; V gene: TRBV2; clone size: -; CDR3 DNA: TGTGCCAGCAGTGGTTACGGAGCGGGAGGGCATGAGCAGTTCTTC; CDR3 protein: CASSGYGAGGHEQFF
D gene: -; J gene: TRBJ1-5; V gene: TRBV7-2; clone size: -; CDR3 DNA: TGTGCCAGCAGCCGACAGACCAATCAGCCCCAGCATTTT; CDR3 protein: CASSRQTNQPQHF
D gene: TRBD1; J gene: TRBJ2-1; V gene: TRBV7-3; clone size: -; CDR3 DNA: TGTGCCAGCAGCTGGGACAGGGACTCCTACAATGAGCAGTTCTTC; CDR3 protein: CASSWDRDSYNEQFF
D gene: TRBD2; J gene: TRBJ2-2; V gene: TRBV19; clone size: -; CDR3 DNA: TGTGCCAGTAGTAACCCCGAGCTAGCGGGATCCGCGAACACCGGGGAGCTGTTTTTT; CDR3 protein: CASSNPELAGSANTGELFF
D gene: TRBD1; J gene: TRBJ1-1; V gene: TRBV5-1; clone size: -; CDR3 DNA: TGCGCCAGCAGCTACGGGACAGGGGTCAGAGGGGCTTTCTTT; CDR3 protein: CASSYGTGVRGAFF
D gene: -; J gene: TRBJ2-3; V gene: TRBV5-8; clone size: -; CDR3 DNA: TGTGCCAGCAGCTCCTACCGACAGGTTCTCACAGATACGCAGTATTTT; CDR3 protein: CASSSYRQVLTDTQYF
D gene: -; J gene: TRBJ1-5; V gene: TRBV10-3; clone size: -; CDR3 DNA: TGTGCCATCAAGGAGTCCGGCGGCCAGCCCCAGCATTTT; CDR3 protein: CAIKESGGQPQHF
D gene: TRBD1; J gene: TRBJ1-4; V gene: TRBV4-1; clone size: few; CDR3 DNA: TGCGCCAGCAGCCGGACAGGAGAAACTAATGAAAAACTGTTTTTT; CDR3 protein: CASSRTGETNEKLFF
D gene: TRBD1; J gene: TRBJ1-1; V gene: TRBV5-1; clone size: -; CDR3 DNA: TGCGCCAGCAGCTGGGCCCTGACAGGGCAGAACACTGAAGCTTTCTTT; CDR3 protein: CASSWALTGQNTEAFF
D gene: -; J gene: TRBJ2-3; V gene: TRBV30; clone size: -; CDR3 DNA: TGTGCCTGGGGAAGGGGCTCGTTCTCGGATACGCAGTATTTT; CDR3 protein: CAWGRGSFSDTQYF
D gene: -; J gene: TRBJ1-2; V gene: TRBV7-9; clone size: -; CDR3 DNA: TGTGCCAGCACCCCGGGGGGTGCGGGGGCTAACTATGGCTACACCTTC; CDR3 protein: CASTPGGAGANYGYTF
D gene: -; J gene: TRBJ1-1; V gene: TRBV4-2; clone size: once; CDR3 DNA: TGTGCCAGCAGCCAAGATGGGAGCAGGTCGAACACTGAAGCTTTCTTT; CDR3 protein: CASSQDGSRSNTEAFF
D gene: -; J gene: TRBJ2-7; V gene: TRBV2; clone size: -; CDR3 DNA: TGTGCCAGCAGGGGTGACAGTAACTACGAGCAGTACTTC; CDR3 protein: CASRGDSNYEQYF
D gene: -; J gene: TRBJ2-5; V gene: TRBV4-1; clone size: -; CDR3 DNA: TGCGCCAGCAGCCAAGCACGGGGAGGAGAGGGGACCCAGTACTTC; CDR3 protein: CASSQARGGEGTQYF
D gene: -; J gene: TRBJ2-7; V gene: TRBV28; clone size: -; CDR3 DNA: TGTGCCAGCAGTTTATGGGGCGGGGTCACCTACGAGCAGTACTTC; CDR3 protein: CASSLWGGVTYEQYF
D gene: TRBD2; J gene: TRBJ2-1; V gene: TRBV5-1; clone size: -; CDR3 DNA: TGCGCCAGCAGCCCTATGCCCGCGGGAGGTTTGCACAATGAGCAGTTCTTC; CDR3 protein: CASSPMPAGGLHNEQFF
D gene: -; J gene: TRBJ2-4; V gene: TRBV4-1; clone size: once; CDR3 DNA: TGCGCCAGCAGCCTCCTTCAATTGGAGAAAAACATTCAGTACTTC; CDR3 protein: CASSLLQLEKNIQYF
D gene: -; J gene: TRBJ1-1; V gene: TRBV18; clone size: -; CDR3 DNA: TGTGCCAGCTCACCCGTTGTGGACAGCTCGGGTAGGCGGAACACTGAAGCTTTCTTT; CDR3 protein: CASSPVVDSSGRRNTEAFF
D gene: -; J gene: TRBJ2-6; V gene: TRBV7-2; clone size: -; CDR3 DNA: TGTGCCAGCAGCTTAGTACTCTCTGGGGCCAACGTCCTGACTTTC; CDR3 protein: CASSLVLSGANVLTF
D gene: TRBD1; J gene: TRBJ1-3; V gene: TRBV5-1; clone size: -; CDR3 DNA: TGCGCCAGCAGCTTGGAGGGACAGTTCTCTGGAAACACCATATATTTT; CDR3 protein: CASSLEGQFSGNTIYF
D gene: -; J gene: TRBJ2-1; V gene: TRBV7-2; clone size: once; CDR3 DNA: TGTGCCAGCAGCCCCAAGACAGGGAGGAATGAGCAGTTCTTC; CDR3 protein: CASSPKTGRNEQFF
D gene: -; J gene: TRBJ1-4; V gene: TRBV7-9; clone size: -; CDR3 DNA: TGTGCCAGCAGCTTACAGGGGCCGGGCGAAAAACTGTTTTTT; CDR3 protein: CASSLQGPGEKLFF
D gene: -; J gene: TRBJ2-3; V gene: TRBV5-8; clone size: -; CDR3 DNA: TGTGCCAGCAGCTACCTCGACAGGTGGAACGCAGATACGCAGTATTTT; CDR3 protein: CASSYLDRWNADTQYF
D gene: -; J gene: TRBJ1-2; V gene: TRBV5-1; clone size: -; CDR3 DNA: TGCGCCAGCAGCTTGGTCCCCAGGATGAACTATGGCTACACCTTC; CDR3 protein: CASSLVPRMNYGYTF
D gene: -; J gene: TRBJ2-1; V gene: TRBV28; clone size: -; CDR3 DNA: TGTGCCAGCACAACCCGGGACTCGCCCTACAATGAGCAGTTCTTC; CDR3 protein: CASTTRDSPYNEQFF
D gene: -; J gene: TRBJ2-7; V gene: TRBV4-2; clone size: -; CDR3 DNA: TGTGCCAGCAGCCAAGTGGCGGTTTCGCACGAGCAGTACTTC; CDR3 protein: CASSQVAVSHEQYF
D gene: TRBD1; J gene: TRBJ1-3; V gene: TRBV28; clone size: -; CDR3 DNA: TGTGCCAGCAGTGAGACAGGGTCTGGAAACACCATATATTTT; CDR3 protein: CASSETGSGNTIYF
D gene: TRBD2; J gene: TRBJ2-5; V gene: TRBV11-3; clone size: -; CDR3 DNA: TGTGCCAGCAGCAAAGGGGTGGCAGCGGGACCTATAGAGACCCAGTACTTC; CDR3 protein: CASSKGVAAGPIETQYF
D gene: TRBD2; J gene: TRBJ2-7; V gene: TRBV19; clone size: -; CDR3 DNA: TGTGCCAGTAGTATTCGGTTCGGACTAGCGGGAGAGTACGAGCAGTACTTC; CDR3 protein: CASSIRFGLAGEYEQYF
D gene: -; J gene: TRBJ2-2; V gene: TRBV6-1; clone size: -; CDR3 DNA: TGTGCCAGCACTATTGGGGGCGCCGGGGAGCTGTTTTTT; CDR3 protein: CASTIGGAGELFF
D gene: -; J gene: TRBJ2-6; V gene: TRBV18; clone size: -; CDR3 DNA: TGTGCCAGCTCACCACCGTTTGGCAGGGCTCTCTCTGGGGCCAACGTCCTGACTTTC; CDR3 protein: CASSPPFGRALSGANVLTF
D gene: -; J gene: TRBJ2-2; V gene: TRBV12-2; clone size: -; CDR3 DNA: TGTGCAAGTCGTCTTGTTCCCTGCGGGGAGCTGTTTTTT; CDR3 protein: CASRLVPCGELFF
D gene: TRBD1; J gene: TRBJ2-7; V gene: TRBV6-5; clone size: once; CDR3 DNA: TGTGCCAGCAGCCGGGACAGGGGCGTCTACGAGCAGTACTTC; CDR3 protein: CASSRDRGVYEQYF
D gene: -; J gene: TRBJ1-3; V gene: TRBV10-3; clone size: -; CDR3 DNA: TGTGCCATCAGTGAGGGAGTCCAGGGCCTCTCTGGAAACACCATATATTTT; CDR3 protein: CAISEGVQGLSGNTIYF
D gene: -; J gene: TRBJ1-1; V gene: TRBV6-4; clone size: -; CDR3 DNA: TGTGCCAGCAGTATAGGACGGACTGAAGCTTTCTTT; CDR3 protein: CASSIGRTEAFF
D gene: -; J gene: TRBJ1-2; V gene: TRBV27; clone size: -; CDR3 DNA: TGTGCCACTTCTTCAGGGGCGGCTGGCTACACCTTC; CDR3 protein: CATSSGAAGYTF